Included here is one TCR beta chain sequence, with context. Which antigen it targets is not known. Base qualities are not at hand, and no much larger clone is one base apart. The library was produced with the immunoSEQ multiplex PCR assay. A mixture of 60 forward primers for TCR Vbeta segments and 13 reverse primers for TCR Jbeta segments was used in the multiplex PCR. The CDR3 region of rearranged TCR beta genes was amplified from genomic DNA with a multiplex PCR assay. The Illumina HiSeq System was used to sequence the amplified TCR beta libraries as 87-base-pair reads. Under the source paper's analysis protocol: Across the 666 repertoires, a later analysis counted 60 million to 90 million unique TCR beta chains, around 11 million of which were shared by at least two donors. To remove PCR and sequencing errors, raw reads were error-corrected and collapsed into unique sequences using a nearest-neighbor algorithm that merged closely related sequences. Alignment of CDR3 sequences to IMGT reference sequences was used to assign V, D and J gene segments. For a sequence to be retained, a match of at least six nucleotides to both a V gene segment and a J gene segment was required. Rearrangements were called productive when the CDR3 lacked stop codons and stayed in frame with V and J; all others were non-productive. Following IMGT convention, CDR3 was defined as the stretch from the second conserved V-encoded cysteine up to the conserved J-encoded phenylalanine. In an earlier analysis of around 640 of the donors, sequences lacking an unambiguous match to a single V gene segment were excluded. In an earlier analysis of 587 of the donors, V segments were called functional above 56.7% productive rearrangements and were called segregating when the between-donor standard deviation exceeded 5%. A statistical classification framework was built to diagnose cytomegalovirus status from the catalog of TCR beta chain sequences. V and J gene assignment, in a later analysis, came from comparing TCR nucleotide sequences with IMGT/GENE-DB human TR gene sequences. In a later analysis, CDR3 sequences and most-parsimonious VDJ recombination scenarios were assigned using the TCRdist pipeline. In a later analysis, each TCR beta chain was defined by its CDR3 amino acid sequence together with its V-gene family, and reads without a unique V-gene family were excluded. As a way to deal with suspected cross-contamination and a sequencing artifact, a later analysis dropped more than 500 nucleotide sequences that were highly shared and had low generation probability. In a later analysis, a clonal expansion index was calculated for each public chain from normalized within-repertoire ranks of inferred template counts. In a later analysis, generation probabilities were computed using a VDJ recombination model fitted to out-of-frame rearrangements, and the results were checked against IGoR. In a later analysis, TCR-TCR, TCR-HLA and TCR-CMV co-occurrence was scored with hypergeometric tests, and a repertoire-size bias correction was applied to TCR pairs. To estimate false discovery rates, a later analysis permuted the HLA or CMV assignments 20 times. A later analysis grouped co-occurring TCRs with DBSCAN, adding TCRdist sequence similarity when clustering within HLA-allele-positive subsets. Repertoires with fewer than 30,000 or more than 120,000 public chains were left out of co-occurrence clustering, as were a few repertoires with anomalous nucleotide sharing. TCRdb retrieved this table from immuneACCESS and kept in-frame rearrangements only. Not all clones are present; in checked studies, unresolved V genes account for under half, and no reason is known for the remainder. The D gene and trimming were derived from the DNA, and the V and J assignments and clone size from that table. The sample records 180,000 or so clones, roughly 80% of which are singletons. Around 1.4% of the sample is taken by the ten largest.

The cohort consisted of 600 to 750 healthy bone marrow donors. Cohort members were all nominally healthy when sampled, although unrecorded immune exposures were likely present. The donor was CMV seropositive and belonged to the group of 250 to 300 seropositive cohort members. Every donor gave a peripheral blood sample, and the peripheral blood mononuclear cells from that sample were used for TCR beta sequencing. Genomic DNA extraction from the blood cell samples was performed with the Qiagen DNeasy Blood Extraction Kit. The data were obtained in a study of cytomegalovirus exposure and HLA in healthy donors (dated by TCRdb to about 2017). Context from the whole study: In an earlier analysis of some 550 of the donors, approximately 260 Gb of sequence data and 100 million or so unique TCR beta sequences from 180 million or so T cells were reported. Around 320 gigabases of sequencing data and 70 million to 100 million unique TCR sequences were included in an early release covering over 600 HLA-typed donors. Of the roughly 400 genotyped donors, about 80% fell in the genetic ancestry cluster associated with self-reported Caucasian donors. The study aimed to test whether signatures of past pathogen exposure could be identified by cataloging public T cell receptors. The T cell repertoires of under 700 subjects were profiled by immunosequencing and related to cytomegalovirus serostatus. Besides the first cohort of 666 subjects, a separate validation cohort made up of around 120 different subjects was used. To predict cytomegalovirus infection status, the study combined high-throughput TCR immunosequencing, statistical association of individual TCRs with disease status, and machine learning. A later analysis re-examined previously published TCR beta repertoires from roughly 720 donors and added high-resolution HLA genotyping to investigate patterns of TCR occurrence. Rather than drawing on any new phenotypic data, the later analysis identified candidate immune exposures from TCR beta sequences and the way those sequences occurred across donors. To decide whether each TCR beta V gene segment behaved as functional or pseudogenic, an earlier analysis of several hundred of the donors relied on high-throughput TCR beta sequencing. Alongside the repertoire data, information on donor age, sex, ethnicity and CMV serostatus was compiled. In a later genetic analysis, genome-wide SNP genotypes for about 55% of the 666 donors were used, and that subset was treated as a discovery cohort. All discovery cohort repertoires had been generated on a single sequencing platform. Both class I and class II loci were covered by HLA typing, at four-digit resolution. Typing coverage differed by locus: A, B, C, DRB1 and DQB1 were typed in roughly 620-630 donors, DQA1 in 500 to 550, DPA1 in approximately 610, and DPB1 in 450 to 490. Several DR-DQ haplotypes were treated as single units for association and clustering because of strong linkage in the cohort. On average, roughly 250,000 unique TCR beta nucleotide sequences were sequenced per donor among a few hundred genotyped donors of the cohort, with about 17% of those sequences being non-productive.

The paper as a whole reports these results and caveats: Because some donors lacked HLA typing at each locus, the association tests relied only on the typed subset. The earlier analysis of some 560 of the donors excluded about 16 rarely observed V segments, including chromosome 9 orphons, because counts were too low. Cytomegalovirus status was reported to be diagnosed by the classifier with high specificity and sensitivity in both the original and validation cohorts. Sequencing depth was assumed to be roughly uniform across donors in the presence/absence analyses, though that assumption may not hold. The authors suggested that the approach could potentially be extended to other disease states and immunological phenotypes. At a false discovery rate of 0.05, a later analysis linked about 17,000 TCR beta sequences to specific HLA alleles. A few of the identified cytomegalovirus-associated TCR beta chains were confirmed in vitro to be specific for cytomegalovirus antigens. A further reported finding was that TCR beta sequences accurately predicted the HLA-A and HLA-B alleles for most subjects in the first cohort. In a later analysis, HLA-associated TCR beta chains showed more clonal expansion and lower generation probabilities than non-associated chains that were equally common. This cohort had only TCR beta chains sequenced, and the lack of alpha or paired-chain data limited which features could be detected. Some IMGT-functional V segments, including TRBV6-2 and TRBV6-3, could not be told apart with the 87-base-pair reads, so those segments were excluded. In the study, around 160 TCR beta chains were listed as associated with cytomegalovirus. When HLA alleles, especially DR and DQ, strongly co-occurred, attributing TCR associations to individual alleles was difficult. In a later analysis, most CMV-associated TCR beta chains were found to appear HLA-restricted, with HLA associations seemingly driven largely by CMV exposure. Several of the top co-occurrence clusters appeared to be linked to parvovirus B19, influenza, CMV and Epstein-Barr virus, according to a later analysis. In a later analysis, the rate of TCR association differed among HLA loci, with DRB1 alleles having the most associated TCRs and HLA-C alleles having the fewest. Immune exposure information for the cohort was limited to CMV serostatus. A later genetic analysis reported fewer N-insertions in productive TCRs among donors in an Asian-associated ancestry cluster than the roughly 700-donor mean. An association between a missense DCLRE1C variant and V-gene and J-gene trimming of TCR beta chains was found in a later genetic analysis and replicated in an independent cohort. Most TCR sequences were seen in very few donors, while some public TCRs were found in many individuals. In an earlier analysis of some 500 of the donors, most TCR beta V segments were observed in productive rearrangements about 87% or about 30% of the time, broadly matching IMGT annotations. A group of highly shared sequence variants was considered likely to be a technical artifact of the sequencing pipeline. Correlated functional status among segregating V segments might be attributable to linkage disequilibrium, but an unknown experimental factor could not be ruled out.

Looking up the germline V gene yields CDR1 SGHNT and CDR2 YENEEA. Unmatched junction bases come to 4, with V trimmed by 5 bases and J by 1 base. The CDR3 spans 15 residues, from the cysteine through the phenylalanine. Only the CDR3 part of the read is kept: 45 bases, read in frame from the first base. This TCR was sampled from a girl aged 10 to 17 in good health and CMV-seropositive. The specimen sequenced was PBMCs. In this chain, TRBV11-3 is recombined with TRBJ1-1, with 10 central nucleotides matching TRBD1. The sequence in DNA is TGTGCCAGCAGCCCAGGACAGGGGGAGAACACTGAAGCTTTCTTT. It specifies CASSPGQGENTEAFF.